This T cell receptor beta chain is drawn from a study of blood T cell repertoires in COVID-19. Study-level background: PBMCs, B-cell-depleted T cells, or T cells provided the cDNA or gDNA that made up the material.

The CDR3 runs 17 residues. Germline V lookup: CDR1 SGDLS, CDR2 YYNGEE. V shed 0 bases and J shed 0 bases, with 13 bases lying between them. In the authors' workflow: The authors estimated nucleated cell counts from reference gene primer amplification. Assay used: immunoSEQ multiplex PCR; TCRdb lists only in-frame clones, some missing. The V and J calls and clone size are taken from that table; D and trimming were inferred from the DNA. The data contain 25,000 to 30,000 clones, about two thirds of them singletons. This clonotype originated in a human donor in a cohort sampled during active COVID-19. This rearrangement joins TRBV9 to TRBJ2-1; weak D call: TRBD1 (5 bases). Sequencing was performed on peripheral blood. CDR3 DNA: TGTGCCAGCAGCGTAGTTGGGGCCCCAAGCTCCTACAATGAGCAGTTCTTC. This sequence encodes CASSVVGAPSSYNEQFF.